This T cell receptor beta chain was identified during a study of cytomegalovirus exposure and HLA in healthy donors. Broader study findings: The study labeled around 160 TCR beta chains cytomegalovirus-associated. Reports showed the classifier diagnosing cytomegalovirus status with high specificity and sensitivity. That first-cohort TCR clusters tended to co-occur in the approximately 110 validation repertoires was found in a later analysis.

Measured with immunoSEQ multiplex PCR; TCRdb has only the in-frame clones, and not every one. The data hold 150,000 to 200,000 clones, with about 90% observed a single time. As concerns this clone: Its specificity is not known.

Sequencing was carried out using PBMCs. This TCR derives from a man younger than 35 in good health and CMV-seropositive.

CDR3 bases: TGCGCCAGCAGCTTGGTAACGGGAGGCTCCTCCTACGAGCAGTACTTC. Its protein is CASSLVTGGSSYEQYF. The chain uses TRBV5-1 and TRBJ2-7; 7 bases line up with TRBD2. J was trimmed by 0 bases and V by 0 bases; bases with no gene match: 6. This CDR3 has 16 residues. Germline V gene sequence: CDR1 SGHRS, CDR2 YFSETQ.